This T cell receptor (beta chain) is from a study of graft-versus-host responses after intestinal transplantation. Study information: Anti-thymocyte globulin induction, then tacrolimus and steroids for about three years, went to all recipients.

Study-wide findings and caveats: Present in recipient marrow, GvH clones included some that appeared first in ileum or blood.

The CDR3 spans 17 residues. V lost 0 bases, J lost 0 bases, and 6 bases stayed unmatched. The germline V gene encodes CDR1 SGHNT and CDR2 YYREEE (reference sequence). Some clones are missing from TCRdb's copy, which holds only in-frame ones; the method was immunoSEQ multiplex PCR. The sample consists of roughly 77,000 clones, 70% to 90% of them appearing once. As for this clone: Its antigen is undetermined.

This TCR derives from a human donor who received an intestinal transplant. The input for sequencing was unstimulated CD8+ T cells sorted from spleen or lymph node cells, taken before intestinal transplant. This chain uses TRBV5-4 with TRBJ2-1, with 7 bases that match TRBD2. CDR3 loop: CASSLELAASSYNEQFF. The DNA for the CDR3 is TGTGCCAGCAGCTTGGAGCTAGCGGCCAGCTCCTACAATGAGCAGTTCTTC.